This TCR beta chain was observed in a study of molecular identifiers for immune sequencing clone quantification. Each library that profiled naive CD8 cells came from roughly 20,000 to 1,000,000 sorted cells with 10%, 30% or 50% RNA. Study conclusions and caveats: Detectable among about a million naive cells, according to reports, was Jurkat TCR RNA spiked in from one cell.

This clonotype was observed a few times. Antigen unknown. Listed TCR primers and previously described methods were used for bulk TCR libraries. MiXCR, applied by TCRdb to the PCR reads, yields one record per CDR3 protein. This table has approximately 40,000 distinct CDR3 sequences, 24% appearing once. In germline, CDR1 is GTSNPN, CDR2 SVGIG (reference sequence). Trimming stripped 0 bases from V and 2 bases from J, with 11 bases between. There are 14 residues in the CDR3. The chain is built from TRBV30 and TRBJ2-7; D is undetermined. Sequencing was carried out using naive CD8+ T cells from blood, with Jurkat cell RNA spiked in. The subset here: FACS-sorted CD8+CD4-CCR7+CD45RA+ naive T cells. The sequence came from a human donor in good health. Some libraries in this study had Jurkat cell RNA spiked in. In nucleotides, the CDR3 is TGTGCCTGGAGTGTAGGTGCCGGAGCCTACGAGCAGTACTTC. Protein: CAWSVGAGAYEQYF. The variable domain in full, completed from reference TRBV30 and TRBJ2-7, reads SQTIHQWPATLVQPVGSPLSLECTVEGTSNPNLYWYRQAAGRGLQLLFYSVGIGQISSEVPQNLSASRPQDRQFILSSKKLLLSDSGFYLCAWSVGAGAYEQYFGPGTRLTVT.